What follows describes a single T cell receptor beta chain. These data come from a study of T cell changes during pregnancy in multiple sclerosis. The J segment lost 2 bases and the V segment lost 2 bases, leaving 3 bases of the junction unmatched. The CDR3 length is 16 residues. Germline-derived CDR1 and CDR2 are MNHEY and SVGAGI. Sequencing used immunoSEQ multiplex PCR; TCRdb keeps in-frame clones, though not all of them. The table has nearly 110,000 clones, roughly 90% seen once. Material: peripheral blood, obtained after pregnancy. This clonotype was obtained from a female donor with multiple sclerosis, enrolled in a pregnancy study. The chain combines TRBV6-5 with TRBJ2-2, with TRBD2 identical over 9 bases. Here the CDR3 reads CASSYLSGGNTGELFF. CDR3 nucleotide sequence: TGTGCCAGCAGTTACCTTAGCGGGGGTAACACCGGGGAGCTGTTTTTT.